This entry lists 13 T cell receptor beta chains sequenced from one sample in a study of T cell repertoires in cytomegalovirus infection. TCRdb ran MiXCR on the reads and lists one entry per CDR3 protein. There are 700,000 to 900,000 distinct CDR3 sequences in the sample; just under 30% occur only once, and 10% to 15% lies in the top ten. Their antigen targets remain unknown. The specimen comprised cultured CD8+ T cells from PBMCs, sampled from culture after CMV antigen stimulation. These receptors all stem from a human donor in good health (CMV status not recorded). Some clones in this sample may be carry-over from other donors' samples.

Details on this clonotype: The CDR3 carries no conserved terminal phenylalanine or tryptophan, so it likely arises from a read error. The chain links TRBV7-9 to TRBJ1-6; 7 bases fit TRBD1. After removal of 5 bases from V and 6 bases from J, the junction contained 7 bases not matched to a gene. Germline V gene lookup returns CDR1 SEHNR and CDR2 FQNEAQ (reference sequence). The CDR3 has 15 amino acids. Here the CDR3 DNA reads TGTGCCAGCAGCCCCCGACAGGGCGTTAATTCACCCCTCCACTTG. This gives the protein CASSPRQGVNSPLHL.

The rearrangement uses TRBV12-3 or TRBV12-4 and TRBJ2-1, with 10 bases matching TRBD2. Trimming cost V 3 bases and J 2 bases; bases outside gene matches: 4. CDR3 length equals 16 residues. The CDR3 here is CASSFTSGDPYNEQFF. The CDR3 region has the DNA TGTGCCAGCAGTTTTACTAGCGGGGACCCCTACAATGAGCAGTTCTTC.

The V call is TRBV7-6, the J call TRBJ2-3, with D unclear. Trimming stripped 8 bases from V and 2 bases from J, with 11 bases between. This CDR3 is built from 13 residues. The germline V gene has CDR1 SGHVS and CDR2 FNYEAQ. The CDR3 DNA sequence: TGTGCCAGCGGTTGGATTTTCACAGATACGCAGTATTTT. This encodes CASGWIFTDTQYF.

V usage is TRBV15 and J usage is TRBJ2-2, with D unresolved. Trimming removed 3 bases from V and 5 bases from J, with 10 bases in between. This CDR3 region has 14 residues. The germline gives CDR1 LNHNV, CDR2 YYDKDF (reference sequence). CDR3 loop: CATSRTDTTGELFF. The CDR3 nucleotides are TGTGCCACCAGCAGGACGGATACTACCGGGGAGCTGTTTTTT.

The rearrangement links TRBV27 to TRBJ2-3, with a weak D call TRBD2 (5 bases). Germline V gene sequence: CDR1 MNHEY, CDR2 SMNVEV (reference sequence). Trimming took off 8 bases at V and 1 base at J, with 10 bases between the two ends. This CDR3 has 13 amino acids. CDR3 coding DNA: TGTGCCAGCCAATTCGGGGGCACAGATACGCAGTATTTT. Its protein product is CASQFGGTDTQYF.

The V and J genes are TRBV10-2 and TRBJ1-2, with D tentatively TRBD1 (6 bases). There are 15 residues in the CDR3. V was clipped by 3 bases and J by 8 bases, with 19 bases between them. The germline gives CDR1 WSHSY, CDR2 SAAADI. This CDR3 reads CASSDLRGARGGYTF. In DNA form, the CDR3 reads TGCGCCAGCAGTGACCTTCGGGGGGCCCGTGGAGGCTACACCTTC.

The CDR3 sequence: CASSYSDANPYEQYF. The CDR3 coding sequence is TGTGCCAGCAGTTACTCGGACGCCAACCCCTACGAGCAGTACTTC. This rearrangement joins TRBV6-6 to TRBJ2-7; no reliable D call. The CDR3 has 15 amino acids. The germline gives CDR1 MNHNY, CDR2 SVGAGI (reference sequence). Trimming took 0 bases from V and 2 from J, leaving 11 bases between them.

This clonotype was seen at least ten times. The chain's CDR3 is CASSPERWTRSNQPQHF. CDR3 DNA: TGTGCCAGCAGCCCAGAGAGATGGACAAGAAGCAATCAGCCCCAGCATTTT. The V and J genes are TRBV7-8 and TRBJ1-5; D perhaps matches TRBD1 (5 bases). The germline CDR1 and CDR2 sequences are SGHVS and FQNEAQ. V lost 5 bases and J 1 base, leaving 18 bases between the germline ends. The CDR3 loop spans 17 amino acids.

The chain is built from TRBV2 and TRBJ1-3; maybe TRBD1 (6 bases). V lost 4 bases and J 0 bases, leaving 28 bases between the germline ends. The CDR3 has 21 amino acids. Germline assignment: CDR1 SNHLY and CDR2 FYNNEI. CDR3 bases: TGTGCCAGCAGTGGGCCAGGGGAGGCGTCTACTCTGCCGTACTCTGGAAACACCATATATTTT. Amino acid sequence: CASSGPGEASTLPYSGNTIYF.

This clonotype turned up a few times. The CDR3 DNA reads TGCGCCAGCAGCCATCGACTAGCGGGGGGACACAATGAGCAGTTCTTC. Its protein is CASSHRLAGGHNEQFF. J is TRBJ2-1 and V is TRBV4-1, with TRBD2 identical over 13 bases. CDR1 is MGHRA, CDR2 YSYEKL, per germline. V lost 3 bases and J lost 5; bases outside the gene matches: 4. The CDR3 runs 16 residues.

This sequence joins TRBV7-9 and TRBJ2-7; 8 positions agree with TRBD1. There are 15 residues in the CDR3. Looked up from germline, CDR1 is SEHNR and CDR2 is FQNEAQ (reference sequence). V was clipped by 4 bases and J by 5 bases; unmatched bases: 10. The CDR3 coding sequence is TGTGCCAGCAGCTCCAGGACAGGGTTGAAGGACGAGCAGTACTTC. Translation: CASSSRTGLKDEQYF.

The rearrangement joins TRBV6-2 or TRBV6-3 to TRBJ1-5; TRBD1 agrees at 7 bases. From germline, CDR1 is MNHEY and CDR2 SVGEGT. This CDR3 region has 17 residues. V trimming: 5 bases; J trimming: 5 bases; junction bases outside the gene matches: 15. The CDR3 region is CASSDWDRDSHDQPQHF. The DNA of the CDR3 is TGTGCCAGCAGTGACTGGGACCGGGACAGCCACGATCAGCCCCAGCATTTT.

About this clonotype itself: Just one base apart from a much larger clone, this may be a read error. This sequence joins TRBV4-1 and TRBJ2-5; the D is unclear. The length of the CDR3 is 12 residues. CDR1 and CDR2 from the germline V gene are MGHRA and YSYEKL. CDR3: CACSQDGETQYF. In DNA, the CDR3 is TGCGCCTGCAGCCAAGATGGAGAGACCCAGTACTTC.